What follows describes a single T cell receptor beta chain. The antigen it recognizes is unknown. No per-base quality is available; no much larger clone lies one base away. V ends up 0 bases short and J 7 bases short, with an unmatched junction base count of 12. The CDR3, cysteine through phenylalanine, is 17 amino acids long. Here the CDR3 DNA is all that survives: 51 bases in frame from base 1. CDR1 is given as SGHRS and CDR2 as YFSETQ, both from the germline V gene. The cohort consisted of more than 650 healthy bone marrow donors. At the time of sampling, every cohort member was nominally healthy, though immune exposures that went unrecorded were likely present. The donor tested CMV seropositive, placing the donor among the roughly 300 seropositive members of the cohort. A peripheral blood sample was provided by each donor, and peripheral blood mononuclear cells were used for TCR beta sequencing. The Qiagen DNeasy Blood Extraction Kit was used to extract genomic DNA from the blood cell samples.

This sample is part of a study of cytomegalovirus exposure and HLA in healthy donors (TCRdb year 2017). A note on the overall study: An earlier analysis of 587 of the donors reported about 290 Gb of sequence data and more than 90 million unique TCR beta sequences from 150 million to 200 million T cells. Four to six DR-DQ haplotypes were handled as single units for association and clustering, since linkage in the cohort was strong. An early release that covered approximately 600 HLA-typed donors contained approximately 290 gigabases of sequencing data and about 84 million unique TCR sequences. Both class I and class II loci were covered by HLA typing, at four-digit resolution. A later genetic analysis took genome-wide SNP genotypes for about three fifths of the 666 donors and used that subset as a discovery cohort. Typing coverage varied by locus: roughly 620-630 donors for A, B, C, DRB1 and DQB1; around 560 for DQA1; about 600 for DPA1; roughly 450 for DPB1. In an earlier analysis of about 590 of the donors, high-throughput TCR beta sequencing was used to judge whether each TCR beta V gene segment behaved as functional or pseudogenic. Of the approximately 400 genotyped donors, over 65% fell in the genetic ancestry cluster associated with self-reported Caucasian donors. On average, roughly 240,000 unique TCR beta nucleotide sequences were sequenced per donor among a few hundred genotyped donors of the cohort, with 15% to 20% of those sequences being non-productive. The study was designed to test whether signatures of past pathogen exposure could be identified by cataloging public T cell receptors. A later analysis re-examined previously published TCR beta repertoires from roughly 650 donors and added high-resolution HLA genotyping to investigate patterns of TCR occurrence. To predict cytomegalovirus infection status, the study combined high-throughput TCR immunosequencing, statistical association of individual TCRs with disease status, and machine learning. Every discovery cohort repertoire had been produced on one sequencing platform. In addition to the first cohort of about 650 subjects, a separate validation cohort of 120 different subjects was used. Using immunosequencing, the study profiled T cell repertoires from 666 subjects and related those repertoires to cytomegalovirus serostatus. Donor age, sex, ethnicity and CMV serostatus were collected together with the repertoire data. The later analysis used no new phenotypic data to find candidate immune exposures, relying instead on TCR beta sequences and their occurrence across donors. The full study reports these points: When HLA alleles, especially DR and DQ, strongly co-occurred, attributing TCR associations to individual alleles was difficult. In a later analysis, around 15,000 TCR beta sequences were associated with specific HLA alleles at a false discovery rate of 0.05. Three of the identified cytomegalovirus-associated TCR beta chains were confirmed in vitro to be specific for cytomegalovirus antigens. V-gene and J-gene trimming of TCR beta chains was associated with a missense DCLRE1C variant in a later genetic analysis, and the association was replicated in an independent cohort. In the study, some 160 TCR beta chains were listed as associated with cytomegalovirus. Correlated functional status among segregating V segments might be attributable to linkage disequilibrium, but an unknown experimental factor could not be ruled out. Cytomegalovirus status was reported to be diagnosed by the classifier with high specificity and sensitivity in both the original and validation cohorts. Most TCR sequences were seen in very few donors, while some public TCRs were found in many individuals. According to the authors, the approach could potentially be generalized to other disease states and immunological phenotypes. Because HLA typing was unavailable for some donors at each locus, only the typed subset was used in association tests. In a later analysis, HLA-associated TCR beta chains showed more clonal expansion and lower generation probabilities than non-associated chains that were equally common. Because counts were too low, about 17 rarely observed V segments, including chromosome 9 orphons, were excluded from the earlier analysis of 587 of the donors. In a later analysis, the rate of TCR association differed among HLA loci, with DRB1 alleles having the most associated TCRs and HLA-C alleles having the fewest. A further reported finding was that TCR beta sequences accurately predicted the HLA-A and HLA-B alleles for most subjects in the first cohort. Several of the top co-occurrence clusters appeared to be linked to parvovirus B19, influenza, CMV and Epstein-Barr virus, according to a later analysis. A cluster of highly shared sequence variants was judged likely to be a technical artifact of the sequencing pipeline. A later genetic analysis reported fewer N-insertions in productive TCRs among donors in an Asian-associated ancestry cluster than the roughly 620-donor mean. Sequencing depth was assumed to be roughly uniform across donors in the presence/absence analyses, though that assumption may not hold. For the cohort, immune exposure information was limited to CMV serostatus. This cohort had only TCR beta chains sequenced, and the lack of alpha or paired-chain data limited which features could be detected. Broadly in line with IMGT annotations, most TCR beta V segments showed up in productive rearrangements about 87% or about 30% of the time in an earlier analysis of several hundred of the donors. A later analysis found that most CMV-associated TCR beta chains appeared HLA-restricted, with HLA associations seemingly driven largely by CMV exposure. Some IMGT-functional V segments, including TRBV6-2 and TRBV6-3, could not be distinguished by the 87-base-pair reads and were therefore excluded.

The protocol used for the library was the immunoSEQ multiplex PCR assay. For the multiplex PCR, a mixture combining 60 forward primers for TCR Vbeta segments and 13 reverse primers for TCR Jbeta segments was used. Amplification of the CDR3 region of rearranged TCR beta genes was performed with a multiplex PCR assay on genomic DNA. The amplified TCR beta libraries were sequenced on the Illumina HiSeq System as 87-base-pair reads. Regarding the original processing steps: In a later analysis, around 80 million unique TCR beta chains were counted across the approximately 620 repertoires, and approximately 11 million of these chains were shared by at least two donors. To remove PCR and sequencing errors, raw reads were error-corrected and collapsed into unique sequences using a nearest-neighbor algorithm that merged closely related sequences. CDR3 sequences were aligned to IMGT reference sequences to assign V, D and J gene segments. Each retained sequence needed at least a six-nucleotide match to both a V gene segment and a J gene segment. A rearrangement was called productive if the CDR3 had no stop codons and remained in frame with V and J, and every other rearrangement was called non-productive. CDR3 was defined according to IMGT convention as the region running from the second conserved V-encoded cysteine to the conserved J-encoded phenylalanine. Sequences without an unambiguous match to a single V gene segment were excluded from the earlier analysis of over 500 of the donors. An earlier analysis of a few hundred of the donors called V segments functional above 56.7% productive rearrangements and segregating when the between-donor standard deviation exceeded 5%. A statistical classification framework was built for diagnosing cytomegalovirus status from the catalog of TCR beta chain sequences. V and J gene assignment, in a later analysis, came from comparing TCR nucleotide sequences with IMGT/GENE-DB human TR gene sequences. Using the TCRdist pipeline, a later analysis assigned CDR3 sequences along with most-parsimonious VDJ recombination scenarios. In a later analysis, each TCR beta chain was defined by its CDR3 amino acid sequence together with its V-gene family, and reads without a unique V-gene family were excluded. As a way to deal with suspected cross-contamination and a sequencing artifact, a later analysis dropped under 600 nucleotide sequences that were highly shared and had low generation probability. In a later analysis, a clonal expansion index for each public chain was calculated from normalized within-repertoire ranks of inferred template counts. A later analysis computed generation probabilities with a VDJ recombination model fitted to out-of-frame rearrangements, and checked the results against IGoR. Hypergeometric tests were used in a later analysis to score TCR-TCR, TCR-HLA and TCR-CMV co-occurrence, with a repertoire-size bias correction applied to the TCR pairs. False discovery rates were estimated in a later analysis by permuting HLA or CMV assignments 20 times. In a later analysis, co-occurring TCRs were grouped using DBSCAN, and TCRdist sequence similarity was added for clustering within HLA-allele-positive subsets. Co-occurrence clustering excluded repertoires with fewer than 30,000 or more than 120,000 public chains, plus five with anomalous nucleotide sharing. TCRdb carries this immuneACCESS record with in-frame sequences only. Its versions omit some clonotypes, under half of them owing to an unresolved V gene in the studies checked, with the rest unexplained. D and trimming were read from the DNA, whereas the V and J calls and clone size are those reported in that table. The table for this sample lists 150,000 to 200,000 clones; over 70% of them were counted only once. About 2.9% of the sample goes to the ten largest clones.

The chain uses TRBV5-1 and TRBJ1-4, and TRBD1 matches 7 of the central bases. Input material: PBMCs. The sequence came from a woman aged 45-60 years in good health and CMV-seropositive. The CDR3 region has the sequence CASSLAPDQGVGEKLFF. Read as DNA, the sequence is TGCGCCAGCAGCTTGGCCCCAGATCAGGGGGTCGGTGAAAAACTGTTTTTT.